This entry lists 10 T cell receptor beta chains sequenced from one sample in a study of cytomegalovirus exposure and HLA in healthy donors. The PCR made use of 60 Vbeta and 13 Jbeta primers. TCRdb's table, derived via immunoSEQ multiplex PCR, lists solely in-frame clones and lacks some. The sample shows under 130,000 clones, over 60% of them seen only once. The sample consisted of PBMCs. The receptor source for this set is a female donor in good health and CMV-seropositive.

This clone was recorded only once. The genes are TRBV5-1 and TRBJ2-7; maybe TRBD1 (6 bases). The V end lost 0 bases, the J end lost 1 base, and 11 bases lay between the germline ends. The CDR3 runs to 15 residues. CDR1 SGHRS and CDR2 YFSETQ come from the germline V gene. The CDR3 DNA follows: TGCGCCAGCAGCTTGGTGCCAGGGGTGTCCTACGAGCAGTACTTC. Protein product: CASSLVPGVSYEQYF. Full variable domain (remainder filled in from reference TRBV5-1 and TRBJ2-7): KAGVTQTPRYLIKTRGQQVTLSCSPISGHRSVSWYQQTPGQGLQFLFEYFSETQRNKGNFPGRFSGRQFSNSRSEMNVSTLELGDSALYLCASSLVPGVSYEQYFGPGTRLTVT.

Only one count was recorded for this clone. The chain couples TRBV6-1 to TRBJ2-7, with 7 bases fitting TRBD2. V gave up 1 base and J gave up 8 bases; unmatched junction bases: 11. The CDR3 contains 15 residues. Germline CDR1 reads MNHNS; CDR2 reads SASEGT. CDR3: CASSEGTSQPVQQYF. The CDR3, as DNA: TGTGCCAGCAGTGAAGGGACTAGTCAACCTGTCCAGCAGTACTTC.

This rearrangement joins TRBV7-2 to TRBJ2-5, with no clear D. Germline lookup yields CDR1 SGHTA and CDR2 FQGNSA. The V end lost 1 base, the J end lost 5 bases, and 11 bases lay between the germline ends. The CDR3 covers 14 residues. CDR3 sequence (DNA): TGTGCCAGCAGCTTAGGGCACGCTTTGGAGACCCAGTACTTC. As protein: CASSLGHALETQYF.

The chain employs TRBV7-2 and TRBJ1-5; no clear D. Germline V gene data show CDR1 as SGHTA and CDR2 as FQGNSA. Deletions cut 2 bases from V and 4 bases from J, with 6 bases between. The CDR3 contains 13 residues. Here the CDR3 DNA reads TGTGCCAGCAGCTTAAACAAGAATCAGCCCCAGCATTTT. Translation: CASSLNKNQPQHF.

This clone was counted a few times. This chain links TRBV5-1 with TRBJ1-1, with 7 nucleotides matching TRBD1. This CDR3 spans 13 amino acids. V trimming: 5 bases; J trimming: 6 bases; junction bases outside the gene matches: 7. The germline gives CDR1 SGHRS, CDR2 YFSETQ. The DNA of the CDR3 is TGCGCCAGCAGGCATACAGGGGAACCTGAAGCTTTCTTT. It codes for CASRHTGEPEAFF.

This clone was counted once. Other DNA sequences in the same sample also yield this CDR3. The chain employs TRBV12-5 and TRBJ2-5; TRBD1 matches at 7 bases. The CDR3 sequence is 13 residues long. J gave up 4 bases and V 6 bases, and 5 bases lay outside the gene matches. CDR1 is LGHNT and CDR2 is FRNRAP in the germline V gene. The CDR3 sequence is CASGPPGGETQYF. DNA of the CDR3: TGTGCTAGTGGCCCCCCAGGGGGAGAGACCCAGTACTTC.

The V and J genes are TRBV19 and TRBJ2-2; the D is unclear. V was pared by 5 bases and J by 1 base, with 11 bases between. The CDR3 covers 15 residues. CDR1 and CDR2 (germline): LNHDA, SQIVND (reference sequence). The CDR3 protein is CASSATNKNTGELFF. Written as DNA, the CDR3 is TGTGCCAGTAGTGCCACCAACAAGAACACCGGGGAGCTGTTTTTT.

The chain employs TRBV6-1 and TRBJ2-7, with 7 bases that match TRBD2. In germline, CDR1 is MNHNS, CDR2 SASEGT. CDR3 length: 15 amino acids. J gave up 0 bases and V 0 bases, and 2 bases lay outside the gene matches. CDR3 residues: CASSEASSGSYEQYF. In nucleotides, the CDR3 is TGTGCCAGCAGTGAAGCGTCTAGCGGCTCCTACGAGCAGTACTTC.

The gene calls are TRBV9 and TRBJ1-5; no firm D call. V was trimmed by 5 bases and J by 9 bases, leaving 12 bases between them. In germline, CDR1 is SGDLS, CDR2 YYNGEE. This CDR3 comprises 12 residues. CDR3 sequence (DNA): TGTGCCAGCAGTTCCGGGGAGGGGCCCCAGCATTTT. Translating gives CASSSGEGPQHF. Full variable domain (remainder filled in from reference TRBV9 and TRBJ1-5): DSGVTQTPKHLITATGQRVTLRCSPRSGDLSVYWYQQSLDQGLQFLIQYYNGEERAKGNILERFSAQQFPDLHSELNLSSLELGDSALYFCASSSGEGPQHFGDGTRLSIL.

This clone was counted between two and nine times. V is TRBV7-9 and J is TRBJ1-1; no clear D. V was clipped by 4 bases and J by 0 bases, with 9 bases between them. The CDR3 is 14 amino acids. In germline, CDR1 is SEHNR, CDR2 FQNEAQ (reference sequence). As DNA, the CDR3 is TGTGCCAGCAGCTCACAGACCATGAACACTGAAGCTTTCTTT. It translates to CASSSQTMNTEAFF.